The source of this TCR beta chain is a study of prognosis after radiotherapy for stage I lung cancer. Whole-study context: The biologically effective dose of the SBRT radiotherapy was at least 100 Gy, given over 3 to 5 fractions.

Peripheral blood, about 6 milliliters per draw, was collected at each of two time points. In regard to this clonotype: Antigen: not known.

Template was genomic DNA; TCR beta CDR3 amplified in two multiplex PCR rounds. Primers specific to each TRBV and TRBJ gene drove first-round PCR. A second round of PCR was carried out using universal primers. TCRdb passed the multiplex PCR reads through MiXCR, listing each CDR3 protein once. The sample consists of roughly 20,000 distinct CDR3 sequences, roughly 55% of them appearing once. The study's findings and limits: Patients with distant metastases had lower Shannon entropy after stereotactic body radiation therapy.

This CDR3 spans 12 amino acids. CDR1 ENHRY and CDR2 SYGVKD come from the germline V gene. The specimen was PBMCs, collected before or after stereotactic body radiation therapy (not recorded which). The chain uses TRBV10-3 and TRBJ2-7, with D uncertain. The clonotype originates from a donor aged 50 or older with non-small cell lung cancer. CDR3 nucleotides: TGTACAATAGCAGGCTGGAATAACGAGCAGTACTTC. Encoded protein: CTIAGWNNEQYF.